Detailed here is one TCR beta chain. Its antigen remains unidentified. CFSE-labeled recipient PBMCs were cultured approximately 6 days with irradiated graft donor PBMCs, then FACS-sorted. The data are from a study of Tregs in tolerant kidney transplant recipients. Study-wide results and limits: Changing PCR primers prevented nucleotide comparison between some patients' samples. In tolerant patients, donor-specific Tregs outgrew total Tregs, suggesting antigen-driven expansion.

Produced via immunoSEQ multiplex PCR; TCRdb's table is partial and in-frame only. Of about 8,300 clones in the sample, 34% were seen once. CDR3 length: 16 amino acids. The V gene lost 5 bases and the J gene lost 0 bases, with 14 bases spanning the gap. The germline gives CDR1 PRHDT, CDR2 FYEKMQ (reference sequence). This chain uses TRBV13 with TRBJ1-5; D possibly corresponds to TRBD1 (5 bases). This TCR derives from a human patient who received a combined kidney and bone marrow transplant. The sequenced sample was CD8+ T cells from blood cultured with allogeneic cells, obtained before the transplant. The CDR3 nucleotides read TGTGCCAGCAGCCAAGGGTCAGGGCTTAGCAATCAGCCCCAGCATTTT. It specifies CASSQGSGLSNQPQHF.